A selection of T cell receptor beta chains follows, all from one sample in a study of blood T cell repertoires in COVID-19. Measured with immunoSEQ multiplex PCR; TCRdb has only the in-frame clones, and not every one. The data show 100,000 to 150,000 clones, with roughly 84% seen just once and approximately 1.2% held by the top ten. The source material was peripheral blood. These receptor sequences come from an elderly woman with acute or convalescent COVID-19. Both conserved end residues are trimmed from each CDR3. Clone size is given for some rows only: seen once, a few or many times, or a class if the clone is expanded.

clone_size v_call cdr3_aa
. TRBV10-3 AISRASTDTQY
. TRBV19 ASSSRQGREKLF
. TRBV5-5 ASTLGRGVGNSPLH
. TRBV15 ATSRHEGTGANVLT
. TRBV6-6 ASSLDIYTEAF
. TRBV10-1 ATSSSGSTDTQY
few TRBV11-2 ASSLDPRGGELF
. TRBV9 ASSVNPSRGEQY
. TRBV29-1 SVSGQAASYEQY
. TRBV4-3 ASSQDQGTSGPRDTQY
. TRBV19 ASKGQGKDTGELF
. TRBV18 ASSPTGQYYEQY
once TRBV28 ASRVGGRAITYEQY